This T cell receptor beta chain was identified during a study of cytomegalovirus exposure and HLA in healthy donors. Overall study results and limits: A further, later analysis showed that HLA-associated TCR beta chains (compared with equally common others) were more clonally expanded. Reported results showed that the classifier diagnosed cytomegalovirus status with high specificity and sensitivity. In a later analysis, DRB1 alleles had the most associated TCRs; HLA-C alleles the fewest.

Remarks on this clone: Antigen unknown.

Unrecorded immune exposure was likely among donors, who were nominally healthy when sampled. Both 60 Vbeta primers and 13 Jbeta primers went into the PCR. Assay: immunoSEQ multiplex PCR; the TCRdb copy retains only in-frame clones and omits some. The sample lists about 91,000 clones, roughly 67% occurring once. The specimen was PBMCs. This TCR was recovered from a human donor in good health.

This CDR3 reads CSVVRGHEQYF. Here the CDR3 DNA reads TGCAGCGTAGTCAGGGGCCACGAGCAGTACTTC. The rearrangement joins TRBV29-1 to TRBJ2-7; perhaps TRBD1 as D (6 bases). Germline values: CDR1 SQVTM, CDR2 ANQGSEA. Trimming took off 6 bases at V and 5 bases at J, with 11 bases between the two ends. The CDR3 extends over 11 amino acids.